Presented here are 11 T cell receptor beta chains from one specimen sequenced in a study of blood T cell repertoires in COVID-19. The table came from immunoSEQ multiplex PCR; TCRdb's copy has only in-frame clones and leaves some out. Seen here are tens of thousands of clones, over 80% observed once, and the top ten hold 1.1%. Input material: peripheral blood. These receptors came from a human donor in a cohort sampled during active COVID-19.

V gene TRBV12-5 combines with J gene TRBJ2-3; TRBD2 is a possible D gene (6 bases). Trimming removed 4 bases from V and 0 bases from J, with 11 bases in between. Germline V gene sequence: CDR1 LGHNT, CDR2 FRNRAP. This CDR3 is 15 amino acids long. CDR3 residues: CASGSGEASTDTQYF. The CDR3 DNA is TGTGCTAGTGGTTCTGGGGAGGCTAGCACAGATACGCAGTATTTT.

This chain links TRBV5-5 with TRBJ2-1; 8 nucleotides line up with TRBD1. The CDR3 totals 14 residues. Germline-derived CDR1 and CDR2 are SGHKS and YYEKEE (reference sequence). Trimming at V came to 4 bases and at J to 6 bases, leaving 6 bases not matched to a gene. The CDR3 region has the DNA TGTGCCAGCAGCCGGACAGGGCTAGGCAATGAGCAGTTCTTC. Translated, it gives CASSRTGLGNEQFF.

This sequence joins TRBV6-5 and TRBJ1-3; perhaps TRBD1 as D (5 bases). Germline CDR1 is MNHEY and CDR2 is SVGAGI. Between the trimmed V and J ends, which lost 7 bases and 2 bases, there was a span of 15 bases. The CDR3 loop spans 15 amino acids. Here the CDR3 reads CASTPSGGTGNTIYF. The CDR3 region has the DNA TGTGCCAGCACCCCTAGCGGGGGGACTGGAAACACCATATATTTT.

The V and J genes are TRBV4-1 and TRBJ2-1, with 8 bases identical to TRBD2. The CDR3 consists of 16 residues. V lost 2 bases to trimming and J lost 4 bases; unmatched junction nucleotides: 7. Germline V gene lookup returns CDR1 MGHRA and CDR2 YSYEKL. The DNA for the CDR3 is TGCGCCAGCAGCCAACGTATTAGCGGGAATTACAATGAGCAGTTCTTC. Residues: CASSQRISGNYNEQFF.

Only a few counts were recorded for this clone. The chain couples TRBV7-9 to TRBJ1-2; 8 nucleotides align to TRBD1. The V segment lost 4 bases and the J segment 5 bases; nucleotides outside the gene matches: 6. The CDR3 sequence is 14 residues long. CDR1 and CDR2 (germline): SEHNR, FQNEAQ (reference sequence). The CDR3 loop reads CASSSDREGYGYTF. The DNA for the CDR3 is TGTGCCAGCAGCTCGGACAGGGAGGGATATGGCTACACCTTC.

This chain links TRBV7-3 with TRBJ2-7; 7 bases fit TRBD2. The CDR3 totals 15 residues. J lost 4 bases, V lost 5 bases, and 11 bases had no gene match. Germline CDR1 and CDR2: SGHTA and FQGTGA. The CDR3 nucleotides are TGTGCCAGCAGCGAAGGCGAAGCGGGACCTTACGAGCAGTACTTC. Its protein is CASSEGEAGPYEQYF.

This clone was picked up a small number of times. The chain recombines TRBV7-6 with TRBJ2-7; 13 bases match TRBD2. After removal of 5 bases from V and 6 bases from J, the junction contained 4 bases not matched to a gene. Germline-derived CDR1 and CDR2 are SGHVS and FNYEAQ. The CDR3 spans 14 residues. CDR3: CASSPRLAGGEQYF. In DNA, the CDR3 is TGTGCCAGCAGCCCCCGACTAGCGGGAGGCGAGCAGTACTTC.

This sequence joins TRBV19 and TRBJ1-2, with 8 bases identical to TRBD1. This CDR3 contains 15 residues. Germline lookup yields CDR1 LNHDA and CDR2 SQIVND (reference sequence). The V and J ends lost 7 bases and 2 bases, in that order; junction bases with no gene match: 9. CDR3 sequence: CASMGNQGANYGYTF. The DNA of the CDR3 is TGTGCCAGTATGGGAAACCAGGGGGCAAACTATGGCTACACCTTC.

The rearrangement links TRBV28 to TRBJ2-7, with 10 bases matching TRBD2. The trim removed 5 bases at V and 3 bases at J, leaving 7 bases unmatched. The germline V gene has CDR1 MDHEN and CDR2 SYDVKM. The CDR3 runs 15 residues. In DNA form, the CDR3 reads TGTGCCAGCAGTCTTCCGATAGCGGGAGGCTACGAGCAGTACTTC. Its protein is CASSLPIAGGYEQYF.

The V gene is TRBV28, the J gene TRBJ2-1; 15 bases map to TRBD2. Germline loops: CDR1 MDHEN, CDR2 SYDVKM. The trim removed 6 bases at V and 9 bases at J, leaving 9 bases unmatched. The CDR3 has 16 amino acids. DNA for the CDR3: TGTGCCAGCAGCCTTGGGACTAGCGGGAGGACGGGTGAGCAGTTCTTC. This sequence encodes CASSLGTSGRTGEQFF.

This rearrangement joins TRBV2 to TRBJ2-7, with TRBD1 identical over 7 bases. The CDR3 contains 15 residues. From germline, CDR1 is SNHLY and CDR2 FYNNEI. V trimming: 8 bases; J trimming: 0 bases; junction bases outside the gene matches: 10. CDR3 bases: TGTGCCAGCCCTCCCCCGGGACAGAGCTCCTACGAGCAGTACTTC. The encoded protein is CASPPPGQSSYEQYF.